Detailed here is one T cell receptor (beta chain). This CDR3 region has 15 residues. In germline, CDR1 is SGHRS, CDR2 YFSETQ. V lost 2 bases to trimming and J lost 1 base; unmatched junction nucleotides: 3. These data belong to a study of shared clonotypes between healthy human individuals. Method: immunoSEQ multiplex PCR; TCRdb's copy keeps in-frame clones and lacks some. The sample carries about 100,000 clones, approximately 65% recorded once. Sequenced input: memory CD8+ T cells sorted from blood. Subset here: CD45RO+ cells pooled with CCR7-negative TemRA cells. The source of this sequence is a woman aged 25-40 years in good health. The rearrangement joins TRBV5-1 to TRBJ2-7, with 10 bases lining up with TRBD2. The CDR3 protein is CASSFYSGRSYEQYF. The CDR3 nucleotides are TGCGCCAGCAGCTTCTATAGCGGGAGGTCCTACGAGCAGTACTTC.